These 20 T cell receptor beta chains share one sample of origin, sequenced in a study of control samples from healthy donors and cancer patients. Generated by immunoSEQ multiplex PCR, the TCRdb table keeps only in-frame clones and is missing some. Seen here are about 130,000 clones, 80% to 95% observed once, and the top ten hold approximately 0.58%. The sample consisted of PBMCs. The receptor set was obtained from a man at least 80 years old with head and neck cancer.

The chain uses TRBV9 and TRBJ2-3; D is unresolved. V lost 0 bases and J lost 6, with 8 bases in between. The CDR3 has 13 residues. Per germline, CDR1 SGDLS and CDR2 YYNGEE. CDR3 sequence: CASSVVGYDTQYF. The CDR3 nucleotides read TGTGCCAGCAGCGTAGTTGGGTATGATACGCAGTATTTT. The whole variable domain, filled in from reference TRBV9 and TRBJ2-3, reads DSGVTQTPKHLITATGQRVTLRCSPRSGDLSVYWYQQSLDQGLQFLIQYYNGEERAKGNILERFSAQQFPDLHSELNLSSLELGDSALYFCASSVVGYDTQYFGPGTRLTVL.

The J gene is TRBJ1-1, the V gene TRBV6-5; no definite D call. Germline V gene data show CDR1 as MNHEY and CDR2 as SVGAGI. The ends were cut back, 2 bases at V and 5 bases at J, with 15 bases in the middle. The CDR3 consists of 15 residues. CDR3 protein: CASSYPSQGRTEAFF. The CDR3 nucleotides read TGTGCCAGCAGTTACCCTTCACAAGGGCGAACTGAAGCTTTCTTT.

This chain joins TRBV5-5 and TRBJ1-1; 8 bases map to TRBD1. With V trimmed by 0 bases and J by 3 bases, 10 bases remained unmatched. The CDR3 spans 17 residues. In germline, CDR1 is SGHKS, CDR2 YYEKEE (reference sequence). For the CDR3, the DNA is TGTGCCAGCAGCTTGGCGGCAGGGGGCATTGGGGACACTGAAGCTTTCTTT. Protein product: CASSLAAGGIGDTEAFF.

The chain employs TRBV5-8 and TRBJ2-7; D may match TRBD1 or TRBD2 (5 bases each). V dropped 5 bases and J dropped 5 bases, with 23 bases sitting between them. Germline V CDR1 and CDR2: SGHTS, YDEGEE. CDR3 length equals 16 residues. CDR3 nucleotides: TGTGCCAGCAGTTCACCAGTGACCGGGGCTAGAGACGAGCAGTACTTC. It codes for CASSSPVTGARDEQYF.

V gene TRBV7-8 combines with J gene TRBJ1-1; 10 nucleotides align to TRBD1. The CDR3 runs to 15 residues. Germline V gene sequence: CDR1 SGHVS, CDR2 FQNEAQ. Unmatched junction bases numbered 8, after V lost 4 bases and J lost 6 bases. The chain's CDR3 is CASSSRDRGDPEAFF. CDR3 DNA sequence: TGTGCCAGCAGCTCCCGGGACAGGGGAGACCCTGAAGCTTTCTTT.

This sequence joins TRBV6-5 and TRBJ2-2; TRBD1 might be the D (5 bases). The CDR3 contains 15 residues. The germline V gene encodes CDR1 MNHEY and CDR2 SVGAGI. Trimming took off 5 bases at V and 5 bases at J, with 15 bases between the two ends. CDR3 nucleotide sequence: TGTGCCAGCAGTCACGGACAAGAAAGGACCGGGGAGCTGTTTTTT. Translated: CASSHGQERTGELFF.

CDR3 amino acids: CASSGRIRTQYF. In nucleotides, the CDR3 is TGCGCCAGCAGTGGAAGGATCAGGACCCAGTACTTC. The V and J genes are TRBV10-2 and TRBJ2-5; D is undetermined. CDR3 length equals 12 residues. V was clipped by 4 bases and J by 7 bases, with 10 bases between them. Germline lookup yields CDR1 WSHSY and CDR2 SAAADI.

The chain employs TRBV6-2 or TRBV6-3 and TRBJ1-5; a weak D match, TRBD1 (5 bases). Trimming stripped 5 bases from V and 2 bases from J, with 16 bases between. The germline V gene encodes CDR1 MNHEY and CDR2 SVGEGT. The CDR3 sequence is 16 residues long. CDR3 residues: CASSPGGTGGNQPQHF. DNA for the CDR3: TGTGCCAGCAGTCCGGGGGGGACGGGCGGCAATCAGCCCCAGCATTTT.

The chain recombines TRBV7-2 with TRBJ2-3, with D possibly TRBD1 on 5 matching bases. Trimming took off 1 base at V and 6 bases at J, with 14 bases between the two ends. CDR1 is SGHTA, CDR2 FQGNSA, per germline. The CDR3 is 15 amino acids. CDR3 residues: CASSLVAGSGDTQYF. CDR3 nucleotide sequence: TGTGCCAGCAGCTTAGTGGCAGGGTCAGGGGATACGCAGTATTTT.

The rearrangement joins TRBV6-2 or TRBV6-3 to TRBJ1-1; D uncertain. The length of the CDR3 is 15 residues. The V end lost 1 base, the J end lost 0 bases, and 9 bases lay between the germline ends. Germline loops: CDR1 MNHEY, CDR2 SVGEGT. CDR3 sequence: CASSYFGQMNTEAFF. The CDR3 region has the DNA TGTGCCAGCAGTTACTTTGGGCAAATGAACACTGAAGCTTTCTTT.

V gene TRBV30 combines with J gene TRBJ1-6; TRBD1 is a possible D gene (6 bases). The CDR3 loop spans 14 amino acids. Trimming stripped 4 bases from V and 4 bases from J, with 11 bases between. CDR1 and CDR2 from the germline V gene are GTSNPN and SVGIG (reference sequence). The CDR3 region has the DNA TGTGCCTGGACCGTCGGACAGTATAATTCACCCCTCCACTTT. This gives the protein CAWTVGQYNSPLHF.

This chain connects TRBV29-1 to TRBJ1-1; weak D call: TRBD1 (5 bases). This CDR3 spans 14 amino acids. Trimming shortened V by 3 bases and J by 1 base, and 12 bases separated the two germline ends. CDR1 and CDR2 from the germline V gene are SQVTM and ANQGSEA. CDR3: CSVEGEGWNTEAFF. CDR3 DNA: TGCAGCGTTGAGGGGGAGGGTTGGAACACTGAAGCTTTCTTT.

The rearrangement joins TRBV3-1 (or the pseudogene TRBV3-2) to TRBJ2-7; 10 bases match TRBD1. Germline V gene data show CDR1 as LGHDT and CDR2 as YNNKEL (reference sequence). With 4 bases clipped from V and 6 bases from J, the junction kept 6 bases outside the gene matches. This CDR3 is 14 amino acids long. CDR3 amino acids: CASSLGTGEAEQYF. The CDR3, as DNA: TGTGCCAGCAGCCTCGGGACAGGGGAGGCCGAGCAGTACTTC.

This clone was seen only once. The chain uses TRBV5-1 and TRBJ2-7, with 11 bases that match TRBD2. The J segment lost 4 bases and the V segment lost 2 bases, leaving 5 bases of the junction unmatched. Per germline, CDR1 SGHRS and CDR2 YFSETQ. The CDR3 spans 15 residues. DNA for the CDR3: TGCGCCAGCAGCTTTATAGCGGGAGGGGGGTACGAGCAGTACTTC. As protein: CASSFIAGGGYEQYF. Combining the CDR3 with reference TRBV5-1 and TRBJ2-7 gives the whole variable domain KAGVTQTPRYLIKTRGQQVTLSCSPISGHRSVSWYQQTPGQGLQFLFEYFSETQRNKGNFPGRFSGRQFSNSRSEMNVSTLELGDSALYLCASSFIAGGGYEQYFGPGTRLTVT.

The chain has TRBV25-1 and TRBJ1-1; no clear D gene. CDR1 is MGHDK and CDR2 is SYGVNS in the germline V gene. The CDR3 runs to 11 residues. Between the trimmed V and J ends, which lost 6 bases and 8 bases, there was a span of 10 bases. CDR3 amino acids: CASSANREAFF. CDR3 DNA: TGTGCCAGCAGCGCCAATAGGGAAGCTTTCTTT.

The rearrangement joins TRBV6-5 to TRBJ1-3; D is unclear. CDR1 MNHEY and CDR2 SVGAGI come from the germline V gene. V lost 6 bases and J 0 bases, leaving 6 bases between the germline ends. This CDR3 is built from 13 residues. The CDR3 protein is CASRVSSGNTIYF. The DNA for the CDR3 is TGTGCCAGCAGGGTGAGCTCTGGAAACACCATATATTTT.

This sequence joins TRBV29-1 and TRBJ2-1, with a tentative D call TRBD2 (5 bases). CDR3 length equals 14 residues. The V and J ends lost 4 bases and 4 bases respectively, with 14 bases between them. Germline loops: CDR1 SQVTM, CDR2 ANQGSEA. CDR3 DNA sequence: TGCAGCGTTGCTGAGAGGGTGACTTACAATGAGCAGTTCTTC. It translates to CSVAERVTYNEQFF.

This rearrangement joins TRBV4-1 to TRBJ2-2, with 7 bases fitting TRBD1. CDR3 length: 18 residues. Trimming took 4 bases from V and 0 from J; bases not matched to a gene: 11. Per the germline V gene, CDR1 is MGHRA and CDR2 is YSYEKL. The CDR3 DNA follows: TGCGCCAGCAGCCCGTTCCCGACAGGGATCGCGAACACCGGGGAGCTGTTTTTT. It yields the protein CASSPFPTGIANTGELFF.

The chain couples TRBV5-4 to TRBJ1-1; perhaps TRBD1 as D (6 bases). The CDR3 runs to 15 residues. Per germline, CDR1 SGHNT and CDR2 YYREEE (reference sequence). Trimming removed 4 bases from V and 1 base from J, with 14 bases in between. CDR3 coding DNA: TGTGCCAGCAGCCCTAAACAGGGACAGAACACTGAAGCTTTCTTT. Translating it yields CASSPKQGQNTEAFF.

The gene calls are TRBV6-5 and TRBJ1-6; D remains unclear. The CDR3 consists of 14 residues. Looked up from germline, CDR1 is MNHEY and CDR2 is SVGAGI. V lost 1 base, J lost 7 bases, and 8 bases lay in between. The CDR3 region is CASSYFGENSPLHF. Here the CDR3 DNA reads TGTGCCAGCAGTTACTTCGGAGAAAATTCACCCCTCCACTTT.